This entry concerns a single TCR beta chain. Its matching antigen is unknown. The sample is drawn from a study of cytomegalovirus exposure and HLA in healthy donors. Whole-study context: An early data release held about 85 million unique TCRs from HLA-typed donors.

The PCR made use of 60 Vbeta and 13 Jbeta primers. Data came from immunoSEQ multiplex PCR; TCRdb stores just in-frame clones and leaves some out. The sample contains roughly 130,000 clones, under 85% of which appear only once. The junction had 22 bases not matched to a gene; V was cut back by 4 bases and J by 2 bases. CDR1 SNHLY and CDR2 FYNNEI come from the germline V gene. The CDR3 spans 20 residues. The study's findings and limits: Later analysis found that TCR beta chains associated with HLA were more clonally expanded than other, equally common chains. Published work reported that the classifier diagnosed cytomegalovirus status with high specificity and sensitivity. What was likely a sequencing artifact was a cluster of highly shared sequence variants.

This receptor was obtained from a woman aged 50 to 65 in good health and CMV-seropositive. The J gene is TRBJ2-7, the V gene TRBV2; 8 bases are a match to TRBD1. Sample: PBMCs. The CDR3 protein is CASSVPRWQGALSWTYEQYF. CDR3 DNA: TGTGCCAGCAGTGTTCCTCGGTGGCAGGGGGCCTTATCGTGGACCTACGAGCAGTACTTC.